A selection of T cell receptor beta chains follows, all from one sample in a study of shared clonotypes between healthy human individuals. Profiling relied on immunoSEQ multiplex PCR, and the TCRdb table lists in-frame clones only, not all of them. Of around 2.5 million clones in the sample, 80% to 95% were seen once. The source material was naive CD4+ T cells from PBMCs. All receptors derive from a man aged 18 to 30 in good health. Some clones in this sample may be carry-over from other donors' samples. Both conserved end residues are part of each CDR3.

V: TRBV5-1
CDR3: CASSLELAGRNEQYF

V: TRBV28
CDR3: CASSLYTGGNGELFF

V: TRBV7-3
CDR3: CASSLRGNQPQHF

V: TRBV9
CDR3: CASSVGPARGYTF

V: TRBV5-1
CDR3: CASTPTWGRDYEQYF

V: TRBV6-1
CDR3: CASSEAPGEADTQYF

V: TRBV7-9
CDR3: CASSLYFRGRTDNYGYTF

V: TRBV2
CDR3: CASSEEGAETQYF

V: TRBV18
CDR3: CASSLTGYNYGYTF

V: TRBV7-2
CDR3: CASSFGDASSYEQYF

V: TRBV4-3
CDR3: CASSLQTLAGTDDEQFF

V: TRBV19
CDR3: CASKETSDYNEQFF

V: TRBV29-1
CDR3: CSVGSSMNTEAFF

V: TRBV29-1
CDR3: CSGAAGVQETQYF

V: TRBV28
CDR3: CATTGPLNTEAFF

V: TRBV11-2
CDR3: CASSQIAGRGTEAFF

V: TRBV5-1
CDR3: CASSLMSGNRNEQFF

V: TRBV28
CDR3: CASSQGLMNTEAFF

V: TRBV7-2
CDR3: CASSLQGFGTNEKLFF

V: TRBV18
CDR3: CASSPLLSGDTQYF

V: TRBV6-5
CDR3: CASFGGYIQYF

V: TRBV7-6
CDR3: CASSGKGGNEQFF

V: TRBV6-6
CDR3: CASRLDQPAAQYF

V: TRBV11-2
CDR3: CASSLAFWGTGELFF

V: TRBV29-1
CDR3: CSVRDRKNMNTEAFF

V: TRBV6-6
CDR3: CASSYMAGGDGYTF

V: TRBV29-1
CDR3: CSATDPPYEQYF

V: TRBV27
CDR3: CASSFAETYEQYF

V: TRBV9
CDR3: CASSPTGSSYNEQFF

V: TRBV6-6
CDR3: CASSRLGDRTGELFF

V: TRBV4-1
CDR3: CASARSTNEKLFF

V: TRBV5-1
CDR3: CASSPLGGREYNEQFF

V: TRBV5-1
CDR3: CASSFYEQYF

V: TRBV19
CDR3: CASSRSGRFGIQYF

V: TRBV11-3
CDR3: CASSLGQPGTDTQYF

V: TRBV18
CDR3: CASSPRGRAAAYQETQYF

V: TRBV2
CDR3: CASTKEGGGPGNEQFF

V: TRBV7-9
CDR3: CASSLLAGTYEQYF

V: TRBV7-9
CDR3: CASSSFLGLREKLFF

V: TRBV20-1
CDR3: CSARMNTEAFF

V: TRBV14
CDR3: CASSQVDRGSYEQYF

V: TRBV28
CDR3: CASGPSTLPAYEQYF

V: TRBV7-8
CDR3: CASRSRADTEAFF

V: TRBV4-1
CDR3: CASSQVGGLGPNEQFF

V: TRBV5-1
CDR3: CASSGGTGDTDTQYF

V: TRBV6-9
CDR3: CASSYEGTGELFF

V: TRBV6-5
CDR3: CASSRGLLSYNEQFF

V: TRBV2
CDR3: CASSNNRGQETQYF

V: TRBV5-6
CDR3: CASSSEGEQYF

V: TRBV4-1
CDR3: CASSRGGLAGVADTQYF

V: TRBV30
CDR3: CAWSVDDRGVSNQPQHF

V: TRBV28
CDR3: CASSTQGGGRAEAFF

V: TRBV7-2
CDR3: CASSLEINQLWLGYTF

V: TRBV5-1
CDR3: CASSLATGSTEAFF

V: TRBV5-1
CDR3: CASSLTTGVQEQFF